This TCR beta chain was profiled in a study of PD-L1 blockade in urothelial cancer. The wider study: In the mid-2010s, patients got going on atezolizumab, taking 1,200 mg intravenously every 3 weeks. Analysis of the blood was performed 3 weeks (second dose) and 6 weeks after treatment start. Per blood sample, T cells had a median of around 140,000.

Sequencing used immunoSEQ multiplex PCR; TCRdb keeps in-frame clones, though not all of them. This table holds some 32,000 clones, 65% to 90% found once. Per the germline V gene, CDR1 is SGHDT and CDR2 is YYEEEE. Trimming at V came to 4 bases and at J to 7 bases, leaving 8 bases not matched to a gene. The CDR3 runs to 13 residues. Peripheral blood mononuclear cells were collected from every patient before and during treatment, yielding between 1 and 8 samples per patient. The V gene is TRBV5-6, the J gene TRBJ2-7; 7 positions agree with TRBD1. The TCR sequence derives from a man aged 60 to 69 with urothelial cancer. Source: PBMCs, taken around atezolizumab (anti-PD-L1) treatment. CDR3 sequence reads: CASSGGQWEEQYF. CDR3 nucleotide sequence: TGTGCCAGCAGCGGGGGACAGTGGGAAGAGCAGTACTTC.